The source of this T cell receptor beta chain is a study of post-analysis software for immune sequencing data. Findings and caveats of the study: A few TRBV segments (TRBV5-6, TRBV5-1 and TRBV20-1 among them) occurred more frequently in patients than in controls. Diversity measured as normalized Chao1 was significantly lower in multiple sclerosis patients than in controls.

Details on this clonotype: Its antigen is not identified.

Researchers reported that TCR beta cDNA libraries carried unique molecular identifiers. The yield from approximately 1 to 10 million T cells was approximately 500,000 cDNA molecules in total. TCRdb called the PCR reads again in MiXCR, with one record for every CDR3 protein. The data contain roughly 410,000 distinct CDR3 sequences, less than 35% of them singletons. This CDR3 region has 14 residues. CDR1 and CDR2 (germline): MNHNS, SASEGT. Material: blood. This chain joins TRBV6-1 and TRBJ2-7; TRBD1 agrees at 8 bases. The assigned J gene may be wrong: the sequence end matches TRBJ2-4 better. This receptor was taken from a girl aged 5-17 years with multiple sclerosis. CDR3 loop: CASSGTGLGNIQYF. In DNA form, the CDR3 reads TGTGCCAGCAGTGGGACAGGGCTCGGAAACATTCAGTACTTC.